This TCR beta chain was identified in a study of stem cell transplantation in POMP-related autoinflammatory disease. Across the whole study: CD8+ T cells were low and CD4+ cells naive-skewed before transplant.

Study-wide results and caveats: Unique TRB V-J gene pairings were limited in number in patients with PRAID. Across all analyzed T-cell subsets, patients with PRAID tended toward reduced diversity and increased clonality.

Note on this clone: As yet, its antigen is unknown.

Profiled with immunoSEQ multiplex PCR; TCRdb holds only in-frame clones, not every one. Here the sample spans more than 25,000 clones, 80% to 90% being singletons. The germline gives CDR1 SGHDT, CDR2 YYEEEE. The ends were cut back, 4 bases at V and 3 bases at J, with 8 bases in the middle. This CDR3 has 12 amino acids. The rearrangement joins TRBV5-6 to TRBJ2-7; D gene unclear. This receptor was obtained from a human donor with POMP-related autoinflammation and immune dysregulation (PRAID). The input for sequencing was CD4+ T cells from PBMCs, taken before stem cell transplantation. The CDR3 loop reads CASSGVDYEQYF. In DNA, the CDR3 is TGTGCCAGCAGCGGCGTGGACTACGAGCAGTACTTC.